Below, 25 T cell receptor beta chains from the same sample are listed, as sequenced in a study of vaccination and CD4 T cells after COVID-19. Sequencing of DNA taken from cultured CD4+ T cells relied on the Oncomine TCR Beta short-read assay. TCRdb itself ran the PCR reads through MiXCR, one entry per CDR3 protein. Of about 23,000 distinct CDR3 sequences listed, 67% were seen once; the top ten hold roughly 20%. These receptors' antigens are unknown. Treatment here: approximately nine-day PBMC culture with coronavirus spike peptide pools or control peptides (ViraFEST assay). The specimen was CD4+ T cells from blood, cultured in vitro, collected after SARS-CoV-2 vaccination. The receptor source for this set is a human donor who received a COVID-19 vaccine.

The chain recombines TRBV5-1 with TRBJ1-1; D gene ambiguous. This CDR3 has 14 amino acids. Germline values: CDR1 SGHRS, CDR2 YFSETQ. V was cut by 0 bases and J by 1 base, with 7 bases left in between. CDR3: CASSLDNQNTEAFF. In nucleotides, the CDR3 is TGCGCCAGCAGCTTGGACAACCAGAACACTGAAGCTTTCTTT.

The chain carries TRBV5-6 and TRBJ1-2, with no clear D. Per germline, CDR1 SGHDT and CDR2 YYEEEE. The CDR3 totals 11 residues. V lost 4 bases and J 2 bases, leaving 3 bases between the germline ends. In DNA, the CDR3 is TGTGCCAGCAGCCTCAACTATGGCTACACCTTC. It encodes CASSLNYGYTF.

The J gene is TRBJ2-3, the V gene TRBV27, with 7 bases identical to TRBD1. This CDR3 comprises 13 residues. Germline lookup yields CDR1 MNHEY and CDR2 SMNVEV (reference sequence). With 8 bases clipped from V and 4 bases from J, the junction kept 6 bases outside the gene matches. The CDR3 spells CASGRQGSDTQYF. The CDR3, as DNA: TGTGCCAGCGGGCGACAGGGCTCAGATACGCAGTATTTT.

Concerning this clonotype itself: The CDR3 carries no conserved terminal phenylalanine or tryptophan, so it likely arises from a read error. This chain uses TRBV20-1 with TRBJ1-2, with 9 bases matching TRBD1. CDR1 DFQATT and CDR2 SNEGSKA come from the germline V gene (reference sequence). With V trimmed by 6 bases and J by 7 bases, 12 bases remained unmatched. This CDR3 has 14 amino acids. CDR3 loop: CSAKGQGGAVGYTL. CDR3 nucleotides: TGCAGTGCAAAGGGACAGGGAGGAGCGGTTGGCTACACCCTC.

The chain uses TRBV19 and TRBJ2-3; TRBD2 matches 9 bases. The V and J ends lost 3 bases and 1 base, in that order; junction bases with no gene match: 2. This CDR3 contains 15 residues. Germline V lookup: CDR1 LNHDA, CDR2 SQIVND (reference sequence). The CDR3 loop is CASSIERGGTDTQYF. The CDR3 region has the DNA TGTGCCAGTAGTATCGAGCGGGGGGGCACAGATACGCAGTATTTT. The complete variable domain, with remaining parts taken from reference TRBV19 and TRBJ2-3, reads DGGITQSPKYLFRKEGQNVTLSCEQNLNHDAMYWYRQDPGQGLRLIYYSQIVNDFQKGDIAEGYSVSREKKESFPLTVTSAQKNPTAFYLCASSIERGGTDTQYFGPGTRLTVL.

The rearrangement joins TRBV7-6 to TRBJ2-5; perhaps TRBD1 as D (5 bases). This CDR3 has 14 residues. Trimming took 2 bases from V and 8 from J, leaving 15 bases between them. In germline, CDR1 is SGHVS, CDR2 FNYEAQ. The CDR3 DNA sequence: TGTGCCAGCAGCTTAAACCAGGGCTATTTTACCCAGTACTTC. It yields the protein CASSLNQGYFTQYF. The full variable domain, rest sourced from reference TRBV7-6 and TRBJ2-5, is GAGVSQSPRYKVTKRGQDVALRCDPISGHVSLYWYRQALGQGPEFLTYFNYEAQQDKSGLPNDRFSAERPEGSISTLTIQRTEQRDSAMYRCASSLNQGYFTQYFGPGTRLLVL.

As DNA, the CDR3 is TGTGCCAGCAGCACAGGGGTTTACGAGCAGTACTTC. Residues: CASSTGVYEQYF. The chain uses TRBV7-8 and TRBJ2-7; 7 bases agree with TRBD1. J was trimmed by 4 bases and V by 5 bases; bases with no gene match: 2. Germline lookup yields CDR1 SGHVS and CDR2 FQNEAQ. The CDR3 loop spans 12 amino acids.

V is TRBV7-8 and J is TRBJ1-1; TRBD1 matches 7 bases. CDR3 length equals 15 residues. The trim removed 5 bases at V and 7 bases at J, leaving 13 bases unmatched. The germline CDR1 and CDR2 sequences are SGHVS and FQNEAQ. The CDR3 sequence is CASSVNRGQLGEAFF. For the CDR3, the DNA is TGTGCCAGCAGCGTAAACAGGGGCCAACTGGGTGAAGCTTTCTTT.

The rearrangement links TRBV7-8 to TRBJ1-4, with 9 bases aligning to TRBD1. This CDR3 contains 15 residues. Germline trimming cut 9 bases from V and 0 bases from J; bases unmatched to any gene: 5. Germline CDR1 and CDR2: SGHVS and FQNEAQ. The chain's CDR3 is CASRGQGSTNEKLFF. The CDR3 nucleotides read TGTGCCAGTCGGGGACAGGGCTCAACTAATGAAAAACTGTTTTTT. Full variable domain (outside the CDR3, taken from reference TRBV7-8 and TRBJ1-4): GAGVSQSPRYKVAKRGQDVALRCDPISGHVSLFWYQQALGQGPEFLTYFQNEAQLDKSGLPSDRFFAERPEGSVSTLKIQRTQQEDSAVYLCASRGQGSTNEKLFFGSGTQLSVL.

The chain combines TRBV30 with TRBJ2-5; 10 positions agree with TRBD2. CDR3 length: 16 residues. The germline CDR1 and CDR2 sequences are GTSNPN and SVGIG (reference sequence). V lost 2 bases and J lost 4; bases outside the gene matches: 10. The CDR3 loop is CAWSPSVAGGVETQYF. For the CDR3, the DNA is TGTGCCTGGAGTCCCTCGGTAGCGGGGGGTGTAGAGACCCAGTACTTC.

V and J are TRBV18 and TRBJ2-7, with unresolved D. The CDR3 runs 14 residues. The V end lost 4 bases, the J end lost 0 bases, and 10 bases lay between the germline ends. In germline, CDR1 is KGHSH, CDR2 LQKENI. The CDR3 DNA reads as TGTGCCAGCTCACTCAGCGTAAGCTCCTACGAGCAGTACTTC. Its translation: CASSLSVSSYEQYF.

The chain employs TRBV20-1 and TRBJ2-1; 7 nucleotides align to TRBD1. Trimming took 7 bases from V and 3 from J; bases not matched to a gene: 6. This CDR3 has 13 amino acids. CDR1 is DFQATT, CDR2 SNEGSKA, per germline (reference sequence). In DNA form, the CDR3 reads TGCAGTGGGACCCGGGACAGCTACAATGAGCAGTTCTTC. It codes for CSGTRDSYNEQFF.

The V and J genes are TRBV6-1 and TRBJ1-3, with D tentatively TRBD1 (6 bases). From germline, CDR1 is MNHNS and CDR2 SASEGT. CDR3 length equals 15 residues. Trimming took off 6 bases at V and 0 bases at J, with 12 bases between the two ends. The CDR3 loop reads CASSLGQISGNTIYF. The CDR3 nucleotides read TGTGCCAGCAGCCTCGGACAGATCTCTGGAAACACCATATATTTT.

V gene TRBV20-1 combines with J gene TRBJ2-5, with TRBD1 matching 7 bases. The CDR3 runs to 13 residues. Trimming took 7 bases from V and 7 from J; bases not matched to a gene: 12. The germline gives CDR1 DFQATT, CDR2 SNEGSKA (reference sequence). CDR3 nucleotide sequence: TGCAGTGTGCTAGGGGGCGCCGGTTTGACCCAGTACTTC. Encoded protein: CSVLGGAGLTQYF.

In DNA form, the CDR3 reads TGTGCCTGGAGTCCTAATGGGGGGGGCCAAGAGACCCAGTACTTC. Translated, it gives CAWSPNGGGQETQYF. V gene TRBV30 combines with J gene TRBJ2-5, with TRBD2 identical over 7 bases. Germline CDR1 reads GTSNPN; CDR2 reads SVGIG (reference sequence). The CDR3 is 15 amino acids. Trimming took 2 bases from V and 1 from J; bases not matched to a gene: 7.

This clonotype was recorded only once. The rearrangement joins TRBV29-1 to TRBJ2-3; TRBD2 matches 9 bases. The J segment lost 0 bases and the V segment lost 4 bases, leaving 8 bases of the junction unmatched. The germline CDR1 and CDR2 sequences are SQVTM and ANQGSEA. The CDR3 extends over 16 amino acids. CDR3 in amino acids: CSVGGRSGGSTDTQYF. For the CDR3, the DNA is TGCAGCGTTGGGGGTAGGAGCGGGGGGAGCACAGATACGCAGTATTTT.

The chain is built from TRBV5-1 and TRBJ2-7; 8 nucleotides agree with TRBD1. This CDR3 comprises 15 residues. From germline, CDR1 is SGHRS and CDR2 YFSETQ. After removal of 2 bases from V and 3 bases from J, the junction contained 7 bases not matched to a gene. The CDR3 DNA follows: TGCGCCAGCAGCTTAACAGGGGGAATATTCTACGAGCAGTACTTC. It specifies CASSLTGGIFYEQYF.

The rearrangement uses TRBV15 and TRBJ1-6; D ambiguous. Germline V lookup: CDR1 LNHNV, CDR2 YYDKDF (reference sequence). CDR3 length equals 14 residues. Trimming removed 7 bases at V and 0 bases at J, with 7 bases between. The CDR3 reads CATMESSYNSPLHF. The CDR3, as DNA: TGTGCCACCATGGAGAGCTCCTATAATTCACCCCTCCACTTT.

The V call is TRBV7-6, the J call TRBJ2-7; D not certain. Germline-derived CDR1 and CDR2 are SGHVS and FNYEAQ. V lost 1 base and J lost 5, with 12 bases in between. This CDR3 spans 14 amino acids. CDR3 bases: TGTGCCAGCAGCTTAGGACCGGCAAGGGACGAGCAGTACTTC. Amino acids: CASSLGPARDEQYF.

The rearrangement links TRBV19 to TRBJ1-2, with unresolved D. There are 12 residues in the CDR3. Looked up from germline, CDR1 is LNHDA and CDR2 is SQIVND (reference sequence). Deletions cut 8 bases from V and 4 bases from J, with 11 bases between. This CDR3 reads CASSGLFYGYTF. DNA for the CDR3: TGTGCCAGTTCGGGCCTTTTCTATGGCTACACCTTC.

This chain joins TRBV6-2 or TRBV6-3 and TRBJ2-5, with 13 bases aligning to TRBD2. The CDR3 totals 15 residues. Germline-derived CDR1 and CDR2 are MNHEY and SVGEGT. V was pared by 4 bases and J by 5 bases, with 4 bases of the junction left unmatched. The CDR3 DNA reads TGTGCCAGCAGTTTACTAGCGGGGGGGCGGGAGACCCAGTACTTC. Its protein is CASSLLAGGRETQYF.

Only one count was recorded for this clonotype. V usage is TRBV6-5 and J usage is TRBJ1-1; D perhaps matches TRBD1 (5 bases). From germline, CDR1 is MNHEY and CDR2 SVGAGI. V was cut by 4 bases and J by 0 bases, with 9 bases left in between. This CDR3 contains 14 residues. The CDR3 protein is CASSLTVMNTEAFF. CDR3 bases: TGTGCCAGCAGTTTGACAGTGATGAACACTGAAGCTTTCTTT.

On this clonotype itself: This could be a read error, since a much larger clone is one nucleotide away. The chain carries TRBV20-1 and TRBJ1-2, with D possibly TRBD1 on 5 matching bases. This CDR3 region has 14 residues. Germline CDR1 DFQATT, CDR2 SNEGSKA (reference sequence). The DNA of the CDR3 is TGCAGTGCTGAGCTAATATCCGGGGGGTATGGCTACGCCTTC. As protein: CSAELISGGYGYAF.

The chain is built from TRBV24-1 and TRBJ1-5, with TRBD1 matching 9 bases. This CDR3 region has 17 residues. Germline loops: CDR1 KGHDR, CDR2 SFDVKD. The trim removed 4 bases at V and 1 base at J, leaving 7 bases unmatched. The DNA of the CDR3 is TGTGCCACCAGTGACCCGATGGACAGGGGAAGCAATCAGCCCCAGCATTTT. Protein sequence: CATSDPMDRGSNQPQHF.

The CDR3 DNA sequence: TGTGCCAGCGAAGGAGGAGGGAGGAGTGAAGCTTTCTTT. Its protein product is CASEGGGRSEAFF. This sequence joins TRBV6-2 or TRBV6-3 and TRBJ1-1; D is unresolved. Deletions cut 8 bases from V and 7 bases from J, with 17 bases between. The length of the CDR3 is 13 residues. Germline lookup yields CDR1 MNHEY and CDR2 SVGEGT.